This is a list of T cell receptor beta chains from one sample in a study of cytomegalovirus exposure and HLA in healthy donors. TCRdb keeps only in-frame clones here, not all; method: immunoSEQ multiplex PCR. The sample carries 160,000 or so clones, 80% to 90% recorded once. The source material was PBMCs. These receptors originate from a woman in her twenties or thirties in good health and CMV-seropositive. Both conserved end residues are part of each CDR3. A D gene is named only where the DNA matches it firmly. Clone sizes are given selectively: once, few, many, or a class where the clone is expanded.

TRBV7-2	TRBD1	NA	TRBJ2-7	CASSVTGTGGYEQYF	TGTGCCAGCAGCGTGACCGGGACAGGGGGCTACGAGCAGTACTTC
TRBV27	TRBD1	NA	TRBJ1-2	CASSLKRTGYSYTF	TGTGCCAGCAGTTTAAAGCGGACAGGGTATAGCTACACCTTC
TRBV13	NA	NA	TRBJ2-7	CASSLQGNYEQYF	TGTGCCAGCAGCTTACAGGGTAACTACGAGCAGTACTTC
TRBV4-2	TRBD2	NA	TRBJ2-7	CASSQARFVSSSGFYEQYF	TGTGCCAGCAGCCAAGCGAGATTCGTAAGTTCTAGCGGCTTCTACGAGCAGTACTTC
TRBV2	NA	NA	TRBJ2-7	CASSTGSYEQYF	TGTGCCAGCTCGACAGGTTCCTACGAGCAGTACTTC
TRBV6-5	TRBD1	few	TRBJ1-1	CASSYSPQTGTEAFF	TGTGCCAGCAGTTACTCGCCCCAGACAGGGACTGAAGCTTTCTTT
TRBV19	NA	few	TRBJ2-4	CASKPGRGVFLKNIQYF	TGTGCCAGTAAACCGGGGAGGGGGGTTTTTCTCAAAAACATTCAGTACTTC
TRBV29-1	NA	NA	TRBJ2-5	CSVLTSGAETQYF	TGCAGCGTCCTTACCTCAGGTGCAGAGACCCAGTACTTC
TRBV5-1	NA	NA	TRBJ1-3	CASRPGTSGNTIYF	TGCGCCAGCAGGCCTGGCACCTCTGGAAACACCATATATTTT
TRBV7-3	TRBD2	NA	TRBJ2-3	CASSLRGTSGGESTDTQYF	TGTGCCAGCAGCTTACGCGGGACTAGCGGGGGGGAAAGCACAGATACGCAGTATTTT
TRBV5-1	NA	NA	TRBJ1-1	CASCFLPGNMNTEAFF	TGCGCCAGCTGCTTTCTCCCGGGTAACATGAACACTGAAGCTTTCTTT
TRBV6-1	NA	NA	TRBJ2-1	CASSEGGGWEQFF	TGTGCCAGCAGTGAAGGTGGGGGCTGGGAGCAGTTCTTC
TRBV19	NA	NA	TRBJ1-5	CASSLIRVNNQPQHF	TGTGCCAGTAGTCTCATCAGGGTAAACAATCAGCCCCAGCATTTT
TRBV5-1	TRBD1	few	TRBJ2-7	CASSSGDRGQGNEQYF	TGCGCCAGCAGCTCGGGGGACAGGGGGCAGGGGAACGAGCAGTACTTC
TRBV6-6	NA	NA	TRBJ2-7	CASSYSSERQVYEQYF	TGTGCCAGCAGTTACTCGAGCGAGAGACAGGTCTACGAGCAGTACTTC
TRBV7-2	TRBD1	NA	TRBJ2-5	CASSETGAAPRETQYF	TGTGCCAGCAGCGAGACAGGGGCTGCCCCACGCGAGACCCAGTACTTC
TRBV4-1	NA	once	TRBJ1-1	CASSQDPRRPANTEAFF	TGCGCCAGCAGCCAAGATCCTAGAAGACCCGCGAACACTGAAGCTTTCTTT
TRBV7-9	NA	NA	TRBJ1-5	CASSFWGEDQPQHF	TGTGCCAGCAGCTTTTGGGGGGAGGATCAGCCCCAGCATTTT
TRBV5-4	NA	few	TRBJ2-2	CASSPRDTGELFF	TGTGCCAGCAGCCCGAGGGACACCGGGGAGCTGTTTTTT
TRBV5-1	NA	NA	TRBJ2-7	CASTYGVGYEQYF	TGCGCCAGCACTTACGGGGTGGGCTACGAGCAGTACTTC
TRBV9	NA	NA	TRBJ1-2	CASSVRVGNYGYTF	TGTGCCAGCAGCGTCAGGGTTGGCAACTATGGCTACACCTTC
TRBV5-1	TRBD2	NA	TRBJ2-1	CASSLQGTSGGNEQFF	TGCGCCAGCAGCTTGCAAGGGACTAGCGGGGGGAATGAGCAGTTCTTC
TRBV10-3	NA	NA	TRBJ2-7	CAISESPPGYEQYF	TGTGCCATCAGTGAGTCACCTCCAGGATACGAGCAGTACTTC
TRBV4-2	TRBD1	NA	TRBJ1-2	CASSQEPGGGGLNGYTF	TGTGCCAGCAGCCAAGAACCGGGCGGAGGGGGCCTCAATGGCTACACCTTC
TRBV4-1	NA	NA	TRBJ1-2	CASSQEQRKGYTF	TGCGCCAGCAGCCAAGAGCAGAGGAAAGGCTACACCTTC
TRBV28	TRBD1	NA	TRBJ1-4	CASSSGGGEKLFF	TGTGCCAGCAGTAGCGGAGGGGGCGAAAAACTGTTTTTT
TRBV9	NA	NA	TRBJ1-1	CASSAQAYTEAFF	TGTGCCAGCAGCGCACAGGCTTACACTGAAGCTTTCTTT
TRBV6-6	NA	NA	TRBJ1-6	CASRAPQVSYNSPLHF	TGTGCCAGCAGAGCACCCCAGGTATCCTATAATTCACCCCTCCACTTT
TRBV9	TRBD1	NA	TRBJ1-5	CASSVGGGQGGQPQHF	TGTGCCAGCAGCGTAGGGGGCGGGCAGGGGGGACAGCCCCAGCATTTT
TRBV5-4	NA	NA	TRBJ1-1	CASSLEGRGTEAFF	TGTGCCAGCAGCTTGGAGGGGCGGGGGACTGAAGCTTTCTTT
TRBV7-9	TRBD1	NA	TRBJ1-5	CASSQGAGSNQPQHF	TGTGCCAGCAGCCAGGGGGCGGGCAGCAATCAGCCCCAGCATTTT
TRBV5-4	NA	few	TRBJ2-7	CASSSPAGVDEQYF	TGTGCCAGCAGCTCTCCGGCGGGCGTGGACGAGCAGTACTTC
TRBV4-1	NA	few	TRBJ2-3	CASSQGVGDGADTQYF	TGCGCCAGCAGCCAAGGGGTCGGGGATGGGGCAGATACGCAGTATTTT
TRBV5-1	NA	NA	TRBJ2-1	CASSLPRAGSSYNEQFF	TGCGCCAGCAGCCTCCCGCGGGCGGGGAGCTCCTACAATGAGCAGTTCTTC
TRBV2	TRBD1	NA	TRBJ1-1	CASRRMLEGAETEAFF	TGTGCCAGCAGGAGGATGTTGGAGGGGGCGGAGACTGAAGCTTTCTTT
TRBV19	TRBD1	NA	TRBJ1-2	CASSPQGVYYGYTF	TGTGCCAGTAGTCCACAGGGGGTTTACTATGGCTACACCTTC
TRBV6-1	NA	NA	TRBJ1-5	CASTLGGFNQPQHF	TGTGCCAGCACCCTGGGAGGATTCAATCAGCCCCAGCATTTT
TRBV5-1	NA	NA	TRBJ2-7	CASSSQTEQQYF	TGCGCCAGCAGCTCGCAGACAGAGCAGCAGTACTTC
TRBV2	TRBD1	NA	TRBJ1-2	CASSEDRARYYGYTF	TGTGCCAGCAGTGAGGACAGGGCCAGATACTATGGCTACACCTTC
TRBV5-1	TRBD2	NA	TRBJ2-5	CASSLVGSSGGEETQYF	TGCGCCAGCAGCTTGGTGGGGTCTAGCGGGGGGGAAGAGACCCAGTACTTC
TRBV10-1	TRBD1	NA	TRBJ2-7	CATPPRDRVFHEQYF	TGCGCCACTCCGCCACGGGACAGGGTTTTCCACGAGCAGTACTTC
TRBV5-6	NA	NA	TRBJ1-3	CASSLGTGSTIYF	TGTGCCAGCAGCTTGGGGACTGGGAGCACCATATATTTT
TRBV15	NA	once	TRBJ2-4	CATSRDINGNIQYF	TGTGCCACCAGTAGAGACATCAACGGAAACATTCAGTACTTC
TRBV9	NA	NA	TRBJ1-6	CASSVQQGSSPLHF	TGTGCCAGCAGCGTACAACAGGGAAGTTCACCCCTCCACTTT
TRBV6-6	NA	once	TRBJ2-7	CASSYSRDLSSYEQYF	TGTGCCAGCAGTTACTCGAGGGACTTGAGCTCCTACGAGCAGTACTTC
TRBV10-1	TRBD1	NA	TRBJ1-2	CASDGTVTSLYGYTF	TGCGCCAGTGACGGGACAGTTACGTCCCTCTATGGCTACACCTTC
TRBV7-8	TRBD1	NA	TRBJ1-1	CASSLGQGMNTEAFF	TGTGCCAGCAGCTTAGGACAGGGGATGAACACTGAAGCTTTCTTT
TRBV9	TRBD1	NA	TRBJ2-1	CASSAAGTGYNEQFF	TGTGCCAGCAGCGCAGCCGGGACAGGGTACAATGAGCAGTTCTTC
TRBV6-5	TRBD1	NA	TRBJ2-2	CASSYNRDRRHGELFF	TGTGCCAGCAGTTACAACCGGGACAGGAGACACGGGGAGCTGTTTTTT
TRBV11-2	TRBD1	NA	TRBJ2-7	CASSRDRGEQYF	TGTGCCAGCAGCCGCGACAGGGGCGAGCAGTACTTC
TRBV23-1	TRBD1	few	TRBJ1-6	CASSQSDRGNSPLHF	TGCGCCAGCAGTCAGTCTGACAGGGGTAATTCACCCCTCCACTTT
TRBV19	TRBD1	NA	TRBJ1-5	CASSMRGQRQPQHF	TGTGCCAGTAGTATGAGGGGACAGAGGCAGCCCCAGCATTTT
TRBV5-1	TRBD2	NA	TRBJ2-5	CASSLVLAGGQGETQYF	TGCGCCAGCAGCTTGGTACTAGCGGGGGGCCAGGGGGAGACCCAGTACTTC
TRBV28	NA	NA	TRBJ1-2	CASSMRGAGEGYTF	TGTGCCAGCAGCATGCGGGGGGCAGGGGAAGGCTACACCTTC